One sample yielded the 12 T cell receptor beta chains listed below, sequenced in a study of beta chain features in type 1 diabetes. Of the isolated RNA, all was reverse transcribed, and so the sequenced material was expressed TCRB transcripts. Clones were read by immunoSEQ multiplex PCR, and TCRdb kept only the in-frame ones, dropping some. The sample holds 330,000 or so clones, about 15% seen once. Sequencing was carried out using central memory CD4+ T cells from blood. The receptors here all came from a man between 25 and 39 years old in good health.

This clone was found a few times. An end of the junction differs from the germline gene, which may be a read error. The rearrangement uses TRBV4-1 and TRBJ2-7, with 7 bases lining up with TRBD2. CDR1 is MGHRA, CDR2 YSYEKL, per germline. This CDR3 has 16 amino acids. CDR3 in DNA: TGTGCCAGCAGCTTGGCCATGGGGGGGAACGAACACGAGCAGTACTTC. This gives the protein CASSLAMGGNEHEQYF.

This clone was found a few times. This chain links TRBV6-5 with TRBJ1-2; D gene unclear. Germline assignment: CDR1 MNHEY and CDR2 SVGAGI. The V and J ends lost 5 bases and 2 bases respectively, with 12 bases between them. This CDR3 spans 14 amino acids. CDR3 in amino acids: CASSVTGKNYGYTF. CDR3 nucleotide sequence: TGTGCCAGCAGTGTAACCGGGAAGAACTATGGCTACACCTTC.

The chain joins TRBV10-3 to TRBJ1-2; a possible D gene is TRBD1 (5 bases). The germline V gene has CDR1 ENHRY and CDR2 SYGVKD. V gave up 0 bases and J gave up 7 bases, with 12 bases separating them. The CDR3 has 14 residues. DNA of the CDR3: TGTGCCATCAGTGAGTCTAGGGCAGGGACTGGCTACACCTTC. It specifies CAISESRAGTGYTF.

This clone was counted between two and nine times. The chain employs TRBV27 and TRBJ2-7; 13 bases align to TRBD2. CDR1 and CDR2 (germline): MNHEY, SMNVEV (reference sequence). The CDR3 is made up of 18 amino acids. Germline trimming cut 5 bases from V and 2 bases from J; bases unmatched to any gene: 12. The CDR3 sequence is CASSPLAGGPGTPYEQYV. The DNA of the CDR3 is TGTGCCAGCAGTCCACTAGCGGGAGGGCCGGGAACCCCCTACGAGCAGTACGTC.

About this clone itself: Germline and junction disagree at one end, which may indicate a read error. The same CDR3 is also encoded by other DNA sequences in this sample. The V gene is TRBV6-6, the J gene TRBJ1-1, with a weak D call TRBD1 (6 bases). This CDR3 has 14 residues. Germline lookup yields CDR1 MNHNY and CDR2 SVGAGI (reference sequence). The CDR3 region has the DNA TGTGCCAGCAGTAAAAACAGGGATTGGGTAGAAGCCTTCTTT. Its protein is CASSKNRDWVEAFF.

This clone has a count of ten or more. The rearrangement joins TRBV11-2 to TRBJ2-3; a weak D match, TRBD2 (6 bases). The CDR3 contains 15 residues. CDR1 SGHAT and CDR2 FQNNGV come from the germline V gene. Trimming shortened V by 5 bases and J by 2 bases, and 14 bases separated the two germline ends. The CDR3 DNA reads TGTGCCAGCAGCAAAGACGCGGGGCACACAGATACGCAGTATTTT. Translation gives CASSKDAGHTDTQYF.

The chain combines TRBV5-1 with TRBJ1-6; D call uncertain. Germline CDR1 reads SGHRS; CDR2 reads YFSETQ. The CDR3 spans 15 residues. V lost 3 bases, J lost 2 bases, and 9 bases lay in between. CDR3 region: CASSSHPTYNSPLHF. For the CDR3, the DNA is TGCGCCAGCAGCTCTCATCCGACCTATAATTCACCCCTCCACTTT.

This clone was detected only a few times. The genes are TRBV7-2 and TRBJ2-2; no reliable D call. The CDR3 runs to 15 residues. Trimming pared 5 bases from V and 0 bases from J, leaving 10 bases between. The germline gives CDR1 SGHTA, CDR2 FQGNSA. CDR3 nucleotides: TGTGCCAGCAGCCAAACAGCCGCGAACACCGGGGAGCTGTTTTTT. This translates into CASSQTAANTGELFF.

This sequence joins TRBV7-9 and TRBJ1-1; no definite D call. Trimming shortened V by 1 base and J by 0 bases, and 9 bases separated the two germline ends. Germline CDR1 SEHNR, CDR2 FQNEAQ (reference sequence). This CDR3 has 15 amino acids. The CDR3 is CASSLEGQVNTEAFF. DNA of the CDR3: TGTGCCAGCAGCTTAGAGGGCCAGGTGAACACTGAAGCTTTCTTT.

This clone was observed a handful of times. V gene TRBV5-1 combines with J gene TRBJ2-3; D may be TRBD2 (6 bases). V lost 3 bases to trimming and J lost 2 bases, with 13 bases between them. Germline V gives CDR1 SGHRS, CDR2 YFSETQ. The CDR3 covers 15 residues. The CDR3 loop is CASSWRAVDTDTQYF. In nucleotides, the CDR3 is TGCGCCAGCAGCTGGAGGGCAGTGGACACAGATACGCAGTATTTT.

This clone showed up just a few times. This chain connects TRBV19 to TRBJ1-5, with no clear D. Germline V gives CDR1 LNHDA, CDR2 SQIVND (reference sequence). There are 13 residues in the CDR3. With 2 bases removed from V and 7 bases from J, the gap between germline ends came to 9 bases. The CDR3 is CASSISAGQPQHF. CDR3 bases: TGTGCCAGTAGTATATCGGCGGGCCAGCCCCAGCATTTT.

This clone was seen ten or more times. This chain uses TRBV7-6 with TRBJ1-1; unclear D gene. There are 13 residues in the CDR3. Trimming took off 0 bases at V and 6 bases at J, with 8 bases between the two ends. Per germline, CDR1 SGHVS and CDR2 FNYEAQ. The CDR3 bases are TGTGCCAGCAGCTTAGCTTTGAGGGCTGAAGCTTTCTTT. This gives the protein CASSLALRAEAFF.